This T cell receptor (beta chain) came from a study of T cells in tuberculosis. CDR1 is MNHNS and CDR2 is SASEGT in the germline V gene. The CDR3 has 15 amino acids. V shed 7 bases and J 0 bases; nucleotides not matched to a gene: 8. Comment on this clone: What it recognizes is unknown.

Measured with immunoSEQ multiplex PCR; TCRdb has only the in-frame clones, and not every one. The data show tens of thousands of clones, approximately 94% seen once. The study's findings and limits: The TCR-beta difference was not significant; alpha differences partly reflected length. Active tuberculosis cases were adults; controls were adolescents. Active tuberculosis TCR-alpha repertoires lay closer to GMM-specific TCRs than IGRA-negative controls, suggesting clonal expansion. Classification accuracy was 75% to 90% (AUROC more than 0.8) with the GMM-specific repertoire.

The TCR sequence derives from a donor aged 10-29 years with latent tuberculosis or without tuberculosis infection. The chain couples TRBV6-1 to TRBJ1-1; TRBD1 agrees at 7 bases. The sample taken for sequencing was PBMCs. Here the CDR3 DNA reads TGTGCCAGCACCCGGGGGGGACAGTTGAACACTGAAGCTTTCTTT. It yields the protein CASTRGGQLNTEAFF.